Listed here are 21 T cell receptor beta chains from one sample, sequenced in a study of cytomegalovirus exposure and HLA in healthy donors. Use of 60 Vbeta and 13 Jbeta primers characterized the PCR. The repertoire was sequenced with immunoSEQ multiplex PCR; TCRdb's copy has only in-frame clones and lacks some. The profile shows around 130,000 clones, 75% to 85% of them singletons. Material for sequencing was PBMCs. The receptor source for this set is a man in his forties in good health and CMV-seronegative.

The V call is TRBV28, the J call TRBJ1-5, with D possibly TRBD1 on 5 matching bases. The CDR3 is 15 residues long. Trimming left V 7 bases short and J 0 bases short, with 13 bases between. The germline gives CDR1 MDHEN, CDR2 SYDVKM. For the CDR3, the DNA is TGTGCCAGCACCTCATCCGGACATAGCAATCAGCCCCAGCATTTT. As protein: CASTSSGHSNQPQHF.

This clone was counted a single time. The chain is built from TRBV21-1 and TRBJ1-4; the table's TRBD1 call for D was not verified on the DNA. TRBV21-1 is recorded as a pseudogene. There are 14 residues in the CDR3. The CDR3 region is CASSLRTGSEKLFF. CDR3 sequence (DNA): TGTGCCAGCAGCTTACGGACAGGGTCGGAAAAACTGTTTTTT.

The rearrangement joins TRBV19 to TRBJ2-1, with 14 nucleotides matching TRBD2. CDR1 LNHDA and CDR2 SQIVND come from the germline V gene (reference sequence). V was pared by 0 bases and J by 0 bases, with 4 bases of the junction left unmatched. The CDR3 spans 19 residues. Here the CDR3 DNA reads TGTGCCAGTAGTATAGATGGGACTAGCGGGGGCTACTCCTACAATGAGCAGTTCTTC. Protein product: CASSIDGTSGGYSYNEQFF.

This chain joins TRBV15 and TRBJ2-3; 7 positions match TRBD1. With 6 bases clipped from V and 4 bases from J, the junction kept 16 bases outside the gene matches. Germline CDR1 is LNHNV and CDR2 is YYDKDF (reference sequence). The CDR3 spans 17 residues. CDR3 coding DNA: TGTGCCACCAGTAAGGACAGGACCCTTCGCTCAGCAGATACGCAGTATTTT. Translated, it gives CATSKDRTLRSADTQYF. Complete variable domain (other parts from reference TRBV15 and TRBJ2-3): DAMVIQNPRYQVTQFGKPVTLSCSQTLNHNVMYWYQQKSSQAPKLLFHYYDKDFNNEADTPDNFQSRRPNTSFCFLDIRSPGLGDTAMYLCATSKDRTLRSADTQYFGPGTRLTVL.

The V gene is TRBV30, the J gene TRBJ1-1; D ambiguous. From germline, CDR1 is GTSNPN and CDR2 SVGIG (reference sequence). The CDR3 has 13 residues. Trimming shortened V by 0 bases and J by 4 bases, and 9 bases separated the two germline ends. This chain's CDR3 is CAWSVQSGTEAFF. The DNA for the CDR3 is TGTGCCTGGAGTGTACAGAGTGGCACTGAAGCTTTCTTT.

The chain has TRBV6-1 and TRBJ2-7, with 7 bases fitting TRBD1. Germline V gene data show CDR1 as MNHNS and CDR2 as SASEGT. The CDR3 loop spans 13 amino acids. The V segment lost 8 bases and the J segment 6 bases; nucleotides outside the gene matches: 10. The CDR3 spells CASRDRFYGEQYF. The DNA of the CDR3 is TGTGCCAGCCGGGACAGATTTTATGGCGAGCAGTACTTC.

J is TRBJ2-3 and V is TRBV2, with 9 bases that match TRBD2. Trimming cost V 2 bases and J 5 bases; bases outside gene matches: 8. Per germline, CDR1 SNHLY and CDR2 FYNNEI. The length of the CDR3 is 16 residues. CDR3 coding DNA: TGTGCCAGCAGTGAAATGGTAGCGGGAGCTAAAGATACGCAGTATTTT. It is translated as CASSEMVAGAKDTQYF.

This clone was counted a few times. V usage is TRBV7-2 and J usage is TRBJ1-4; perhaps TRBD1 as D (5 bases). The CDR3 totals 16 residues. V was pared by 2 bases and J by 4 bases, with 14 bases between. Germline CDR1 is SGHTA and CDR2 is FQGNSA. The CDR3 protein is CASSLNQGGGNEKLFF. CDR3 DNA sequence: TGTGCCAGCAGCTTAAATCAGGGAGGTGGTAATGAAAAACTGTTTTTT.

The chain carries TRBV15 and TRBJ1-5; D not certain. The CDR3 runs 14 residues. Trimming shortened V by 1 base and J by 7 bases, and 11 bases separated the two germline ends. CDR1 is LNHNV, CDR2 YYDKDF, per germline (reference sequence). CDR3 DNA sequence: TGTGCCACCAGCAGAGGGGAGGTGGAACAGCCCCAGCATTTT. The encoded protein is CATSRGEVEQPQHF.

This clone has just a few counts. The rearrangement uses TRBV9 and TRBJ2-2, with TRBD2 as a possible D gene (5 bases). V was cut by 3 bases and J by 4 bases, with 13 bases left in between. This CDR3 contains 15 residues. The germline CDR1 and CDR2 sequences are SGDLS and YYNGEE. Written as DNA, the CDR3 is TGTGCCAGCAGCGATCGACGGACTGTCACCGGGGAGCTGTTTTTT. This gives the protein CASSDRRTVTGELFF.

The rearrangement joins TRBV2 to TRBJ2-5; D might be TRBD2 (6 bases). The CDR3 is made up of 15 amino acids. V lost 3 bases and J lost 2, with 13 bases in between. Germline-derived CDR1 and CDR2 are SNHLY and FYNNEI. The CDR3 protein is CASSETRSKQETQYF. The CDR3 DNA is TGTGCCAGCAGTGAGACTAGGAGTAAACAAGAGACCCAGTACTTC.

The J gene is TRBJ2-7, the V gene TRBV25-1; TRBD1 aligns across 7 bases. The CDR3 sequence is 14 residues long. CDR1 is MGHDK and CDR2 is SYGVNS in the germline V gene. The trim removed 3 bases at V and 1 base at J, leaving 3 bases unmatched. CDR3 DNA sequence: TGTGCCAGCAGTGAGGGACAGTTGTCCTACGAGCAGTACTTC. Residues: CASSEGQLSYEQYF.

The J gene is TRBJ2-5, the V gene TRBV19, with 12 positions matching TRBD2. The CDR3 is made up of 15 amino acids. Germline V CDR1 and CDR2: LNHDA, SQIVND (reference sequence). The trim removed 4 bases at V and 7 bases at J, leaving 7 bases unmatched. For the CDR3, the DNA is TGTGCCAGTAGTACCGCGGCTAGCGGGAGGGCGACCCAGTACTTC. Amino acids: CASSTAASGRATQYF.

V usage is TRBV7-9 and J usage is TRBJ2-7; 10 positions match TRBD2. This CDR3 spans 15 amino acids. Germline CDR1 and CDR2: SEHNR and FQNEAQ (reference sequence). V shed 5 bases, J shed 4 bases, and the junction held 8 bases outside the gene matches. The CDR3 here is CASSPRASGSYEQYF. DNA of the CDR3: TGTGCCAGCAGCCCCCGGGCTAGCGGGAGTTACGAGCAGTACTTC.

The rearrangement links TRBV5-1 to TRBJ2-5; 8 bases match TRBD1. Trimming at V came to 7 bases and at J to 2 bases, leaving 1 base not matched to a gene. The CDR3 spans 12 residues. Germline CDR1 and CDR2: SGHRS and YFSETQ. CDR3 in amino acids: CASGTGQETQYF. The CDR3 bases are TGCGCCAGCGGGACAGGACAAGAGACCCAGTACTTC.

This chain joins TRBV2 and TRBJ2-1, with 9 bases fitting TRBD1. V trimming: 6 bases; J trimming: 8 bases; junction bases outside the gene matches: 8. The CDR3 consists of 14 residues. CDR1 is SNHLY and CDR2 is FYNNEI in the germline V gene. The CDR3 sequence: CASRPLDRGDEQFF. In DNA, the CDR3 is TGTGCCAGCAGGCCGCTGGACAGGGGCGATGAGCAGTTCTTC. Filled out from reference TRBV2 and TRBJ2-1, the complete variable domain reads EPEVTQTPSHQVTQMGQEVILRCVPISNHLYFYWYRQILGQKVEFLVSFYNNEISEKSEIFDDQFSVERPDGSNFTLKIRSTKLEDSAMYFCASRPLDRGDEQFFGPGTRLTVL.

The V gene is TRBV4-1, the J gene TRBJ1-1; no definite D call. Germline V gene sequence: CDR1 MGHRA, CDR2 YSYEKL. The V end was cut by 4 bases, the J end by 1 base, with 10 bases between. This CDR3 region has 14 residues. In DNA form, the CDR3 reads TGCGCCAGCAGCCCCGGGAATTCGAACACTGAAGCTTTCTTT. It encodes CASSPGNSNTEAFF.

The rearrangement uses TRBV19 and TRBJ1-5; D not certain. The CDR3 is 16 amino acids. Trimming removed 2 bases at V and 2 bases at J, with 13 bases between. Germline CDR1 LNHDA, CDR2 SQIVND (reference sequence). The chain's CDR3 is CASSISSWGGNQPQHF. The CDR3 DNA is TGTGCCAGTAGTATATCGAGTTGGGGAGGCAATCAGCCCCAGCATTTT.

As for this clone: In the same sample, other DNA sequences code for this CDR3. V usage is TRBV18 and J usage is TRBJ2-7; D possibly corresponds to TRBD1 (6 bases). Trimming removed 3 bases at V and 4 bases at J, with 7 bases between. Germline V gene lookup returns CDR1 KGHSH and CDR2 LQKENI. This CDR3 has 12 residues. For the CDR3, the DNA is TGTGCCAGCTCACCGGACAGTTACGAGCAGTACTTC. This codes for CASSPDSYEQYF.

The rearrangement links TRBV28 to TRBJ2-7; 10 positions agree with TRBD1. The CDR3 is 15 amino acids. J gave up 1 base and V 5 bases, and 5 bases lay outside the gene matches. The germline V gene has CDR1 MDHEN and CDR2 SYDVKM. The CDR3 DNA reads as TGTGCCAGCAGTACGAGGACAGGGGGTTCCTACGAGCAGTACTTC. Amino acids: CASSTRTGGSYEQYF. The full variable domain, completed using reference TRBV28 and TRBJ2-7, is DVKVTQSSRYLVKRTGEKVFLECVQDMDHENMFWYRQDPGLGLRLIYFSYDVKMKEKGDIPEGYSVSREKKERFSLILESASTNQTSMYLCASSTRTGGSYEQYFGPGTRLTVT.

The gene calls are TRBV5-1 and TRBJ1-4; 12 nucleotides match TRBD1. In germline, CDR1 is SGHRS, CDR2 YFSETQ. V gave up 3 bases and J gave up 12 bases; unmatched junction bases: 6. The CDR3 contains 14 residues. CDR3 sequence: CASSSGTGGEELFF. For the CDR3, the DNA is TGCGCCAGCAGCTCCGGGACAGGGGGCGAGGAACTGTTTTTT. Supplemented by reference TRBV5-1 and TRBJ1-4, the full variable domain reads KAGVTQTPRYLIKTRGQQVTLSCSPISGHRSVSWYQQTPGQGLQFLFEYFSETQRNKGNFPGRFSGRQFSNSRSEMNVSTLELGDSALYLCASSSGTGGEELFFGSGTQLSVL.